This T cell receptor beta chain was recorded in a study of blood T cells in healthy people across ages. It was with a sample-barcoded 5' primer and a J-beta primer mix that a second PCR of roughly 7 to 12 cycles was run. TCRdb itself ran the 5' RACE reads through MiXCR, one entry per CDR3 protein. This table holds more than 1,000,000 distinct CDR3 sequences, under 30% found once. This clonotype was seen repeatedly, ten times or more. Sequence at one end of the junction differs from germline and may be a read error. CDR3 length equals 14 residues. The germline V gene has CDR1 SGHRS and CDR2 YFSETQ. This same sample was also part of a study on T cells of mothers and their children.

The gene calls are TRBV5-1 and TRBJ2-5; possibly TRBD2 for D (6 bases). Material for sequencing was blood. The TCR was taken from a girl between 2 and 10 years old in good health. CDR3 sequence: CASSLGGPQETQYF. In DNA form, the CDR3 reads TGTGCCAGCAGTTTGGGAGGTCCGCAAGAGACCCAGTACTTC. Supplemented by reference TRBV5-1 and TRBJ2-5, the full variable domain reads KAGVTQTPRYLIKTRGQQVTLSCSPISGHRSVSWYQQTPGQGLQFLFEYFSETQRNKGNFPGRFSGRQFSNSRSEMNVSTLELGDSALYLCASSLGGPQETQYFGPGTRLLVL.